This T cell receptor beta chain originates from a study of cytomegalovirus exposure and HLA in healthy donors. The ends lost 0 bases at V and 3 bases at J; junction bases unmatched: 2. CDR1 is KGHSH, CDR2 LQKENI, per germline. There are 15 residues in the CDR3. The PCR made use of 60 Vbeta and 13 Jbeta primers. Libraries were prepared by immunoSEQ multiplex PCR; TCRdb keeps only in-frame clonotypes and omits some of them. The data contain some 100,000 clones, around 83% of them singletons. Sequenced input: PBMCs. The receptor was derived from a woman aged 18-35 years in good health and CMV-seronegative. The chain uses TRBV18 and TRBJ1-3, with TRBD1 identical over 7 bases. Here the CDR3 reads CASSPPGQIGNTIYF. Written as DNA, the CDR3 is TGTGCCAGCTCACCACCGGGACAGATTGGAAACACCATATATTTT.